This TCR beta chain was sequenced for a study of blood T cell repertoires in COVID-19. Study context: The United States, Italy and Spain provided the acute and convalescent COVID-19 samples. Sample material is recorded as cDNA or gDNA derived from T cells, B-cell-depleted T cells, or PBMCs.

The authors' processing: From reference gene primer amplification, estimates of nucleated cell counts were derived. Generated by immunoSEQ multiplex PCR, the TCRdb table keeps only in-frame clones and is missing some. The V and J calls and the clone size are those of that table, but D and trimming were determined from the DNA. Of roughly 97,000 clones listed, approximately 80% were seen once; the top ten hold 4% to 5.5%. From germline, CDR1 is KGHSH and CDR2 LQKENI. Deletions cut 6 bases from V and 9 bases from J, with 15 bases between. The CDR3 loop spans 13 amino acids. The V call is TRBV18, the J call TRBJ2-1; perhaps TRBD2 as D (6 bases). The sequence derives from a man aged 60 to 69 with acute or convalescent COVID-19. Sequenced input: peripheral blood. As DNA, the CDR3 is TGTGCCAGCTCCCAAGGAGGGATCCGTGAGCAGTTCTTC. Its translation: CASSQGGIREQFF.